A single sample is the source of the 29 T cell receptor beta chains below, sequenced in a study of control samples from healthy donors and cancer patients. Clones were sequenced by immunoSEQ multiplex PCR, and TCRdb holds only the in-frame ones, with some missing. Of 100,000 to 120,000 clones in the sample, roughly 85% were seen once. The source material was blood. These receptors were collected from a woman aged 45-60 years in good health.

This clone was picked up one time. The chain joins TRBV27 to TRBJ1-2; a weak D match, TRBD1 (5 bases). The V gene lost 5 bases and the J gene lost 7 bases, with 14 bases spanning the gap. The CDR3 has 13 amino acids. The germline V gene has CDR1 MNHEY and CDR2 SMNVEV (reference sequence). The CDR3 region has the DNA TGTGCCAGCAGTCCCCCAGGGAGACGTGGCTACACCTTC. As protein: CASSPPGRRGYTF.

The V call is TRBV27, the J call TRBJ2-6; D is perhaps TRBD1 (5 bases). The CDR3 runs to 15 residues. V lost 5 bases to trimming and J lost 2 bases, with 10 bases between them. Germline V lookup: CDR1 MNHEY, CDR2 SMNVEV (reference sequence). The CDR3 nucleotides read TGTGCCAGCAGTCAACAGGTAACTGGGGCCAACGTCCTGACTTTC. Its translation is CASSQQVTGANVLTF.

This sequence joins TRBV27 and TRBJ1-1; possible D gene TRBD1, 5 bases. The CDR3 length is 15 residues. The germline V gene has CDR1 MNHEY and CDR2 SMNVEV (reference sequence). Trimming pared 0 bases from V and 1 base from J, leaving 9 bases between. The CDR3 loop reads CASSLSPGSNTEAFF. DNA of the CDR3: TGTGCCAGCAGTTTATCCCCAGGGTCGAACACTGAAGCTTTCTTT.

This chain joins TRBV5-8 and TRBJ2-1; 11 bases fit TRBD2. Germline CDR1 reads SGHTS; CDR2 reads YDEGEE. CDR3 size: 15 residues. The V gene end was trimmed by 4 bases and the J gene end by 3 bases; junction bases not matched to a gene: 3. The CDR3 loop reads CASSVGLAVYNEQFF. The CDR3 nucleotides read TGTGCCAGCAGCGTGGGACTAGCGGTCTACAATGAGCAGTTCTTC.

The genes are TRBV5-1 and TRBJ2-5; 7 bases map to TRBD1. CDR3 length: 14 amino acids. Germline loops: CDR1 SGHRS, CDR2 YFSETQ. Germline trimming cut 4 bases from V and 4 bases from J; bases unmatched to any gene: 7. The CDR3 protein is CASSVGTVRETQYF. In DNA, the CDR3 is TGCGCCAGCAGCGTGGGGACAGTCCGAGAGACCCAGTACTTC.

The genes are TRBV27 and TRBJ2-1; 7 bases line up with TRBD2. Germline V gene lookup returns CDR1 MNHEY and CDR2 SMNVEV (reference sequence). This CDR3 has 17 residues. Trimming removed 8 bases from V and 3 bases from J; junction bases left unmatched: 16. The CDR3 reads CASLARERGSIYNEQFF. CDR3 nucleotide sequence: TGTGCCAGCCTTGCACGGGAACGCGGGAGTATCTACAATGAGCAGTTCTTC.

This chain uses TRBV7-3 with TRBJ2-2; possible D gene TRBD2, 6 bases. Germline lookup yields CDR1 SGHTA and CDR2 FQGTGA. This CDR3 contains 15 residues. The ends were cut back, 2 bases at V and 4 bases at J, with 11 bases in the middle. The CDR3 loop is CASSLGGSRTGELFF. In nucleotides, the CDR3 is TGTGCCAGCAGCTTAGGAGGGAGTCGCACCGGGGAGCTGTTTTTT.

The rearrangement joins TRBV19 to TRBJ2-7; 7 bases are a match to TRBD2. This CDR3 region has 13 residues. Per the germline V gene, CDR1 is LNHDA and CDR2 is SQIVND (reference sequence). J lost 2 bases, V lost 6 bases, and 4 bases had no gene match. The CDR3 DNA is TGTGCCAGTAGCCGGACTAGGACCTACGAGCAGTACTTC. Encoded protein: CASSRTRTYEQYF.

The J gene is TRBJ2-5, the V gene TRBV19, with a tentative D call TRBD1 (5 bases). This CDR3 has 15 amino acids. Trimming stripped 1 base from V and 2 bases from J, with 11 bases between. The V gene's germline CDR1 is LNHDA and CDR2 SQIVND (reference sequence). DNA of the CDR3: TGTGCCAGTAGTATAGCAGCAGGGCGGCAAGAGACCCAGTACTTC. Protein: CASSIAAGRQETQYF.

The J gene is TRBJ1-3, the V gene TRBV18; D is unclear. From germline, CDR1 is KGHSH and CDR2 LQKENI. With 8 bases removed from V and 3 bases from J, the gap between germline ends came to 5 bases. The CDR3 loop spans 11 amino acids. The CDR3: CASLYGNTIYF. DNA of the CDR3: TGTGCCAGCCTCTATGGAAACACCATATATTTT.

CDR3 coding DNA: TGTGCCAGCAGCCCCCCGTGGGCTGAAAAACTGTTTTTT. Its translation is CASSPPWAEKLFF. The V gene is TRBV5-5, the J gene TRBJ1-4, with D unclear. Germline CDR1 and CDR2: SGHKS and YYEKEE (reference sequence). Trimming cost V 4 bases and J 7 bases, with 11 bases left between them. The CDR3 covers 13 residues. Looking up the rest from reference TRBV5-5 and TRBJ1-4 gives the full variable domain: DAGVTQSPTHLIKTRGQQVTLRCSPISGHKSVSWYQQVLGQGPQFIFQYYEKEERGRGNFPDRFSARQFPNYSSELNVNALLLGDSALYLCASSPPWAEKLFFGSGTQLSVL.

The V gene is TRBV5-5, the J gene TRBJ1-3; 8 nucleotides align to TRBD1. V shed 4 bases, J shed 4 bases, and the junction held 16 bases outside the gene matches. This CDR3 is built from 18 residues. The V gene's germline CDR1 is SGHKS and CDR2 YYEKEE (reference sequence). The CDR3 DNA reads TGTGCCAGCAGCCGCCTAATAATGGACAGGGTGGTAGGAAACACCATATATTTT. Encoded protein: CASSRLIMDRVVGNTIYF.

The chain uses TRBV14 and TRBJ2-2, with 11 bases fitting TRBD2. CDR3 size: 17 residues. V dropped 1 base and J dropped 3; count of bases not matched to a gene: 4. CDR1 and CDR2 (germline): SGHDN, FVKESK. CDR3 sequence: CASSQVAGLADTGELFF. The CDR3 bases are TGTGCCAGCAGCCAAGTTGCGGGACTAGCGGACACCGGGGAGCTGTTTTTT. Complete variable domain (other parts from reference TRBV14 and TRBJ2-2): EAGVTQFPSHSVIEKGQTVTLRCDPISGHDNLYWYRRVMGKEIKFLLHFVKESKQDESGMPNNRFLAERTGGTYSTLKVQPAELEDSGVYFCASSQVAGLADTGELFFGEGSRLTVL.

The sample holds one count of this clone. The V call is TRBV27, the J call TRBJ1-6; TRBD1 matches at 7 bases. This CDR3 contains 14 residues. Germline V gene data show CDR1 as MNHEY and CDR2 as SMNVEV (reference sequence). The V gene end was trimmed by 5 bases and the J gene end by 6 bases; junction bases not matched to a gene: 4. The CDR3 is CASSGQVFNSPLHF. The CDR3 DNA follows: TGTGCCAGCAGTGGACAGGTTTTTAATTCACCCCTCCACTTT.

The DNA of the CDR3 is TGTGCCAGCAGTTTGGTGAGGCACAGTAACTATGGCTACACCTTC. Amino acids: CASSLVRHSNYGYTF. The chain carries TRBV28 and TRBJ1-2; unclear D gene. CDR3 size: 15 residues. The V end lost 3 bases, the J end lost 1 base, and 12 bases lay between the germline ends. Germline assignment: CDR1 MDHEN and CDR2 SYDVKM.

The V gene is TRBV7-8, the J gene TRBJ1-4; 7 bases fit TRBD1. The V gene end was trimmed by 1 base and the J gene end by 8 bases; junction bases not matched to a gene: 13. CDR3 length equals 17 residues. From germline, CDR1 is SGHVS and CDR2 FQNEAQ. CDR3 region: CASSLGPQQGLEEKLFF. CDR3 DNA sequence: TGTGCCAGCAGCTTAGGGCCTCAACAGGGGTTAGAAGAAAAACTGTTTTTT.

The V gene is TRBV3-1 (or the pseudogene TRBV3-2), the J gene TRBJ2-4; no firm D call. CDR3 length: 17 residues. Between the trimmed V and J ends, which lost 2 bases and 5 bases, there was a span of 19 bases. Per the germline V gene, CDR1 is LGHDT and CDR2 is YNNKEL (reference sequence). The chain's CDR3 is CASSQTFPICKENIQYF. CDR3 nucleotide sequence: TGTGCCAGCAGCCAAACTTTTCCCATTTGCAAAGAAAACATTCAGTACTTC.

The chain employs TRBV16 and TRBJ2-3; 10 bases match TRBD2. The CDR3 loop spans 18 amino acids. From germline, CDR1 is KGHSY and CDR2 FQNENV. Trimming took 2 bases from V and 3 from J; bases not matched to a gene: 11. CDR3 DNA sequence: TGTGCCAGCAGCCAACAGTCTCTAGCGGGAGATGGGACAGATACGCAGTATTTT. This sequence encodes CASSQQSLAGDGTDTQYF. Full variable domain (remainder filled in from reference TRBV16 and TRBJ2-3): GEEVAQTPKHLVRGEGQKAKLYCAPIKGHSYVFWYQQVLKNEFKFLISFQNENVFDETGMPKERFSAKCLPNSPCSLEIQATKLEDSAVYFCASSQQSLAGDGTDTQYFGPGTRLTVL.

The J gene is TRBJ1-5, the V gene TRBV19; possibly TRBD1 for D (5 bases). Trimming left V 3 bases short and J 7 bases short, with 10 bases between. Looked up from germline, CDR1 is LNHDA and CDR2 is SQIVND (reference sequence). This CDR3 spans 13 amino acids. The CDR3: CASSMGLSQPQHF. The CDR3 DNA follows: TGTGCCAGTAGTATGGGACTGTCACAGCCCCAGCATTTT.

The rearrangement joins TRBV9 to TRBJ2-5; D not certain. Trimming took 3 bases from V and 2 from J, leaving 11 bases between them. The CDR3 runs to 14 residues. Germline V gene lookup returns CDR1 SGDLS and CDR2 YYNGEE. CDR3: CASSGPSRQETQYF. CDR3 in DNA: TGTGCCAGCAGCGGGCCCTCGAGGCAAGAGACCCAGTACTTC. Filled out from reference TRBV9 and TRBJ2-5, the complete variable domain reads DSGVTQTPKHLITATGQRVTLRCSPRSGDLSVYWYQQSLDQGLQFLIQYYNGEERAKGNILERFSAQQFPDLHSELNLSSLELGDSALYFCASSGPSRQETQYFGPGTRLLVL.

The chain couples TRBV3-1 (or the pseudogene TRBV3-2) to TRBJ1-3, with D perhaps TRBD1 (6 bases). The CDR3 covers 17 residues. Trimming took off 0 bases at V and 0 bases at J, with 12 bases between the two ends. Looked up from germline, CDR1 is LGHDT and CDR2 is YNNKEL (reference sequence). The CDR3 DNA reads as TGTGCCAGCAGCCAAGATTATGGGGGCGCCTCTGGAAACACCATATATTTT. As protein: CASSQDYGGASGNTIYF.

Only a few counts were recorded for this clone. The chain links TRBV5-1 to TRBJ1-1; TRBD1 agrees at 7 bases. The CDR3 loop spans 14 amino acids. V shed 5 bases and J 0 bases; nucleotides not matched to a gene: 4. Per germline, CDR1 SGHRS and CDR2 YFSETQ. The CDR3 DNA sequence: TGCGCCAGCAGTCGACAGGGAATGAACACTGAAGCTTTCTTT. Its translation: CASSRQGMNTEAFF.

This chain joins TRBV21-1 and TRBJ2-3; TRBD1 is the table's D call, not checked against the DNA. TRBV21-1 counts as a pseudogene. The length of the CDR3 is 16 residues. The CDR3 DNA follows: TGTGCCAGCAGCAAAGGGGCGACAGGGAGCTTAGATACGCAGTATTTT. Translation: CASSKGATGSLDTQYF.

The V call is TRBV7-2, the J call TRBJ1-4, with 8 bases matching TRBD1. The CDR3 is 15 amino acids. Germline-derived CDR1 and CDR2 are SGHTA and FQGNSA. Unmatched junction bases numbered 8, after V lost 5 bases and J lost 6 bases. The CDR3 sequence: CASSPQTGADEKLFF. DNA of the CDR3: TGTGCCAGCAGCCCGCAGACAGGGGCGGATGAAAAACTGTTTTTT.

The rearrangement uses TRBV4-3 and TRBJ1-4; D is possibly TRBD1 (5 bases). In germline, CDR1 is LGHNA, CDR2 YSLEER. V lost 4 bases and J lost 5, with 11 bases in between. The CDR3 is 14 residues long. DNA for the CDR3: TGCGCCAGCAGCCGAGCGGACAAGAATGAAAAACTGTTTTTT. This gives the protein CASSRADKNEKLFF.

The V gene is TRBV6-2 or TRBV6-3, the J gene TRBJ2-7; D is unresolved. V lost 2 bases and J lost 0, with 14 bases in between. The CDR3 consists of 16 residues. CDR1 and CDR2 (germline): MNHEY, SVGEGT. The DNA of the CDR3 is TGTGCCAGCAGTTACGGTTCGATAGGCGACTCCTACGAGCAGTACTTC. It translates to CASSYGSIGDSYEQYF.

About this clone: Other nucleotide sequences from this sample produce the same CDR3. This chain joins TRBV29-1 and TRBJ1-1; D gene uncertain. The ends were cut back, 6 bases at V and 2 bases at J, with 10 bases in the middle. Germline V lookup: CDR1 SQVTM, CDR2 ANQGSEA. The CDR3 sequence is 12 residues long. CDR3 loop: CSVRGGNTEAFF. The DNA for the CDR3 is TGCAGCGTACGGGGAGGAAACACTGAAGCTTTCTTT.

The chain is built from TRBV30 and TRBJ2-2; D might be TRBD1 or TRBD2, each matching 5 bases. Germline assignment: CDR1 GTSNPN and CDR2 SVGIG (reference sequence). The CDR3 contains 17 residues. V lost 4 bases and J lost 4, with 22 bases in between. DNA of the CDR3: TGTGCCTGGAAAGCCATCTGGGACGTTAACTTCACCGGGGAGCTGTTTTTT. Protein product: CAWKAIWDVNFTGELFF.

This clone was seen just once. The chain recombines TRBV6-1 with TRBJ2-1; possibly TRBD1 for D (6 bases). Germline V gene data show CDR1 as MNHNS and CDR2 as SASEGT. The CDR3 is 15 residues long. Deletions cut 3 bases from V and 8 bases from J, with 17 bases between. In nucleotides, the CDR3 is TGTGCCAGCAGTGATCAGGGCAGGGGTAACGATGAGCAGTTCTTC. This encodes CASSDQGRGNDEQFF.